This T cell receptor beta chain derives from a study of T-cell memory formation after mild COVID-19. CDR3 length equals 13 residues. Germline V CDR1 and CDR2: SGHVS, FNYEAQ. V was pared by 3 bases and J by 4 bases, with 9 bases between. This clonotype turned up a few times. MiXCR was run by TCRdb on the 5' RACE reads, yielding one entry per CDR3 protein. This repertoire shows a few hundred thousand distinct CDR3 sequences, about 20% found once; its top ten account for 23%. The sequencing sample was made of PBMCs or a T cell subset sorted from them (not recorded which). The chain employs TRBV7-6 and TRBJ2-5; a possible D gene is TRBD2 (5 bases). The TCR was taken from a young man who had mild COVID-19 (a few samples of this study predate the infection). Cell type and time point are not known. CDR3 sequence (DNA): TGTGCCAGCAGCTTCTCGGGGAGAGAGACCCAGTACTTC. Protein: CASSFSGRETQYF.